This TCR beta chain was obtained from a study of cytomegalovirus exposure and HLA in healthy donors. Overall study: As released early, the data held some 80 million unique TCRs from HLA-typed donors. Study-wide findings and caveats: There were 160 or so TCR beta chains listed as cytomegalovirus-associated. Reportedly, fewer N-insertions than the approximately 680-donor mean appeared in an Asian-associated ancestry cluster in a later analysis. Differences between HLA loci emerged in a later analysis of TCR association rates, with DRB1 most and HLA-C fewest.

PCR primers comprised 60 Vbeta and 13 Jbeta primers. Some clones are missing from TCRdb's copy, which holds only in-frame ones; the method was immunoSEQ multiplex PCR. The table shows some 220,000 clones, with roughly 79% occurring only once. In the case of this clone: Its specificity is unknown. The sample carries other DNA sequences with the same CDR3.

CDR1 SGHDT and CDR2 YYEEEE come from the germline V gene. The CDR3 extends over 16 amino acids. The trim removed 1 base at V and 1 base at J, leaving 3 bases unmatched. The V call is TRBV5-6, the J call TRBJ1-5; 9 nucleotides agree with TRBD1. The clonotype comes from a woman between 35 and 50 years old in good health and CMV-seronegative. The sequenced sample consisted of PBMCs. The CDR3 here is CASSLWGQGSNQPQHF. CDR3 bases: TGTGCCAGCAGCTTGTGGGGACAGGGAAGCAATCAGCCCCAGCATTTT.